The sequence of this T cell receptor (beta chain) was determined in a study of preoperative IRX-2 immunotherapy in early breast cancer. The V gene's germline CDR1 is KGHSH and CDR2 LQKENI. The CDR3 has 15 residues. Losses at the gene ends were 4 bases for V and 2 bases for J; bases not matched to a gene: 5. Treatment denoted: preoperative locoregional IRX-2 cytokine immunotherapy. Patients received preoperative, locoregional IRX-2 cytokine immunotherapy in a phase Ib study. The method was immunoSEQ multiplex PCR; TCRdb's version includes in-frame clones alone and lacks a portion of them. The data hold tens of thousands of clones, with roughly 80% observed a single time.

The chain is built from TRBV18 and TRBJ1-1; 9 nucleotides match TRBD1. The sequencing used lymph node tissue, collected after IRX-2 immunotherapy. The TCR originated in a human donor with breast cancer. The CDR3 is CASSLTTGGNTEAFF. CDR3 in DNA: TGTGCCAGCTCACTTACGACAGGGGGAAACACTGAAGCTTTCTTT.